These 17 T cell receptor beta chains share one sample of origin, sequenced in a study of blood T cell repertoires in COVID-19. Sequencing was performed with immunoSEQ multiplex PCR; in TCRdb, only in-frame clones are kept and a portion is missing. The sample consists of 90,000 to 100,000 clones, roughly 87% of them appearing once. Input material: peripheral blood. Every receptor here comes from a woman in her sixties with COVID-19, enrolled during active disease.

The chain has TRBV5-4 and TRBJ2-2, with TRBD2 matching 13 bases. This CDR3 is 20 amino acids long. With 4 bases clipped from V and 1 base from J, the junction kept 13 bases outside the gene matches. In germline, CDR1 is SGHNT, CDR2 YYREEE (reference sequence). The CDR3 reads CASSNGLAGAEGGNTGELFF. The CDR3 bases are TGTGCCAGCAGCAACGGACTAGCGGGGGCCGAGGGAGGGAACACCGGGGAGCTGTTTTTT.

J is TRBJ2-7 and V is TRBV3-1 (or the pseudogene TRBV3-2), with D hard to call. This CDR3 is built from 13 residues. Trimming pared 3 bases from V and 2 bases from J, leaving 8 bases between. CDR1 is LGHDT and CDR2 is YNNKEL in the germline V gene (reference sequence). The CDR3 region is CASSHRTPYEQYF. The CDR3 DNA reads TGTGCCAGCAGCCATCGCACACCCTACGAGCAGTACTTC.

This chain uses TRBV19 with TRBJ1-6, with TRBD1 as a possible D gene (6 bases). Germline CDR1 LNHDA, CDR2 SQIVND (reference sequence). The CDR3 contains 15 residues. Trimming took 6 bases from V and 6 from J, leaving 15 bases between them. The chain's CDR3 is CASSFPDSPNSPLHF. CDR3 nucleotides: TGTGCCAGTAGCTTCCCGGACAGTCCTAATTCACCCCTCCACTTT. Using reference TRBV19 and TRBJ1-6 for the parts outside the CDR3, the full variable domain is DGGITQSPKYLFRKEGQNVTLSCEQNLNHDAMYWYRQDPGQGLRLIYYSQIVNDFQKGDIAEGYSVSREKKESFPLTVTSAQKNPTAFYLCASSFPDSPNSPLHFGNGTRLTVT.

In its sample, this clone was seen once. The chain combines TRBV14 with TRBJ1-2; 8 nucleotides agree with TRBD1. This CDR3 is built from 15 residues. In germline, CDR1 is SGHDN, CDR2 FVKESK. The V gene end was trimmed by 4 bases and the J gene end by 4 bases; junction bases not matched to a gene: 8. CDR3 coding DNA: TGTGCCAGCAGCCCCCGACAGGGGACGAGCTATGGCTACACCTTC. It is translated as CASSPRQGTSYGYTF.

The chain recombines TRBV9 with TRBJ2-2, with TRBD2 identical over 8 bases. The germline gives CDR1 SGDLS, CDR2 YYNGEE. Trimming removed 4 bases from V and 0 bases from J; junction bases left unmatched: 5. The length of the CDR3 is 16 residues. CDR3 amino acids: CASSSRGGTNTGELFF. The CDR3 DNA is TGTGCCAGCAGCTCTCGCGGGGGGACGAACACCGGGGAGCTGTTTTTT.

The chain carries TRBV7-9 and TRBJ1-1; 9 positions agree with TRBD1. The CDR3 is made up of 14 amino acids. Trimming at V came to 5 bases and at J to 3 bases, leaving 4 bases not matched to a gene. Germline V gene lookup returns CDR1 SEHNR and CDR2 FQNEAQ (reference sequence). CDR3 coding DNA: TGTGCCAGCAGCCGGACAGGGGCAGACACTGAAGCTTTCTTT. This sequence encodes CASSRTGADTEAFF.

This clone was detected only once. The chain has TRBV9 and TRBJ1-6; D ambiguous. This CDR3 spans 14 amino acids. Per germline, CDR1 SGDLS and CDR2 YYNGEE. V was shortened by 0 bases and J by 10 bases, with 11 bases between the two germline ends. For the CDR3, the DNA is TGTGCCAGCAGCGTAGGGCAGGTATCCTCACCCCTCCACTTT. This translates into CASSVGQVSSPLHF.

The gene calls are TRBV9 and TRBJ2-2; possibly TRBD2 for D (5 bases). CDR1 and CDR2 from the germline V gene are SGDLS and YYNGEE. The CDR3 runs 17 residues. Trimming stripped 5 bases from V and 0 bases from J, with 17 bases between. The CDR3 loop reads CASSPRIDGANTGELFF. For the CDR3, the DNA is TGTGCCAGCAGTCCTAGAATCGACGGGGCGAACACCGGGGAGCTGTTTTTT.

The chain recombines TRBV7-6 with TRBJ1-1; 10 positions agree with TRBD1. After removal of 4 bases from V and 8 bases from J, the junction contained 13 bases not matched to a gene. Looked up from germline, CDR1 is SGHVS and CDR2 is FNYEAQ. This CDR3 contains 16 residues. CDR3 loop: CASSSRDRGPWAEAFF. CDR3 bases: TGTGCCAGCAGCTCCCGGGACAGGGGCCCCTGGGCGGAAGCTTTCTTT.

The count of this clone is one. The chain joins TRBV5-5 to TRBJ1-1; D unclear. V was trimmed by 7 bases and J by 0 bases, leaving 10 bases between them. This CDR3 contains 13 residues. CDR1 is SGHKS and CDR2 is YYEKEE in the germline V gene (reference sequence). CDR3 protein: CASQAQLNTEAFF. The CDR3 bases are TGTGCCAGCCAGGCACAGTTGAACACTGAAGCTTTCTTT.

This sequence joins TRBV5-6 and TRBJ2-5, with 10 bases aligning to TRBD2. V gave up 2 bases and J gave up 0 bases; unmatched junction bases: 4. Germline V gene lookup returns CDR1 SGHDT and CDR2 YYEEEE. The CDR3 covers 16 residues. The CDR3 spells CASSLVTSGYQETQYF. The DNA of the CDR3 is TGTGCCAGCAGCTTAGTGACTAGCGGGTACCAAGAGACCCAGTACTTC.

This chain connects TRBV19 to TRBJ2-1, with 9 bases identical to TRBD1. With V trimmed by 3 bases and J by 9 bases, 12 bases remained unmatched. CDR1 and CDR2 (germline): LNHDA, SQIVND (reference sequence). This CDR3 contains 16 residues. As DNA, the CDR3 is TGTGCCAGTAGTATCCCCCCCGGGACAGGGTACGCTGAGCAGTTCTTC. It yields the protein CASSIPPGTGYAEQFF.

This clone was recorded only once. The chain recombines TRBV10-2 with TRBJ1-6; no clear D gene. Trimming left V 2 bases short and J 7 bases short, with 9 bases between. Germline V gene data show CDR1 as WSHSY and CDR2 as SAAADI. The CDR3 runs 14 residues. The CDR3 sequence is CASSEVRNNSPLHF. The CDR3 region has the DNA TGCGCCAGCAGTGAGGTCAGGAACAATTCACCCCTCCACTTT.

This clone came up a few times. The rearrangement uses TRBV5-1 and TRBJ1-6; 7 bases are a match to TRBD1. The J segment lost 0 bases and the V segment lost 1 base, leaving 7 bases of the junction unmatched. This CDR3 has 18 residues. The V gene's germline CDR1 is SGHRS and CDR2 YFSETQ. The CDR3: CASSLSRGQSSYNSPLHF. In DNA, the CDR3 is TGCGCCAGCAGCTTGAGTAGGGGGCAGAGCTCCTATAATTCACCCCTCCACTTT.

V gene TRBV5-1 combines with J gene TRBJ2-1, with 9 bases identical to TRBD2. The CDR3 has 15 amino acids. The V gene's germline CDR1 is SGHRS and CDR2 YFSETQ. V lost 0 bases and J lost 7; bases outside the gene matches: 5. The chain's CDR3 is CASSLVAGGLNEQFF. CDR3 bases: TGCGCCAGCAGCTTGGTTGCGGGGGGGCTTAATGAGCAGTTCTTC.

V usage is TRBV6-6 and J usage is TRBJ2-1; 7 bases align to TRBD2. V shed 5 bases and J 7 bases; nucleotides not matched to a gene: 17. The CDR3 totals 17 residues. CDR1 and CDR2 (germline): MNHNY, SVGAGI (reference sequence). CDR3 loop: CASSLRHPGLVSNEQFF. The CDR3 coding sequence is TGTGCCAGCAGTCTCAGACATCCCGGACTAGTCTCAAATGAGCAGTTCTTC.

This clone was seen only a few times. The chain is built from TRBV7-9 and TRBJ2-5; 12 bases fit TRBD2. This CDR3 has 17 residues. Germline lookup yields CDR1 SEHNR and CDR2 FQNEAQ (reference sequence). Unmatched junction bases numbered 7, after V lost 0 bases and J lost 5 bases. CDR3 sequence reads: CASSLALTSGGQETQYF. For the CDR3, the DNA is TGTGCCAGCAGCTTAGCGCTGACTAGCGGGGGCCAGGAGACCCAGTACTTC.